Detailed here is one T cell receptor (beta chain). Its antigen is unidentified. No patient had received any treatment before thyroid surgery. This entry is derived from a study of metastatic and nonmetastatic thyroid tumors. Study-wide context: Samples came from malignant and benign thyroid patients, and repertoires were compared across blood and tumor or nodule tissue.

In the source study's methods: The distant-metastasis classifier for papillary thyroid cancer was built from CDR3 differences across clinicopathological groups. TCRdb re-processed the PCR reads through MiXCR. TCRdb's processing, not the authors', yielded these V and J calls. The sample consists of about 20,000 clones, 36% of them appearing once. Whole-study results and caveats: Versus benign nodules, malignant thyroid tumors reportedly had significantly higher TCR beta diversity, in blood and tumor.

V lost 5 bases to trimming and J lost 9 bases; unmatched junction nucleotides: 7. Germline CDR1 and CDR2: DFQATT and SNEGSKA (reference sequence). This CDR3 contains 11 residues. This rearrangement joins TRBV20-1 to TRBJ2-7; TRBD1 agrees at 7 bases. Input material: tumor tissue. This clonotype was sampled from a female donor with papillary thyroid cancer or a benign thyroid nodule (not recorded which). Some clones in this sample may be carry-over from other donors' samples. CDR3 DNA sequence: TGCAGTGCTCGGGACAGCTATGGGCAGTACTTC. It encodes CSARDSYGQYF.